This TCR beta chain was captured in a study of control samples from healthy donors and cancer patients (dated by TCRdb to the early 2020s). Receptor amplification or capture employed the immunoSEQ multiplex PCR assay. This immuneACCESS table, as held by TCRdb, lists in-frame sequences with V and J called but not all clones. Of the missing ones, under half trace to an unresolved V gene in checked studies; the others have no known cause. The sample table contains 54,000 or so clones; only one count was recorded for roughly 95% of them. The ten largest account for roughly 2.3% of the sample. There are 14 amino acids in the CDR3, from cysteine to phenylalanine inclusive. Here the CDR3 DNA is all that survives: 42 bases in frame from base 1. CDR1 and CDR2 are read off the germline V gene as SGDLS and YYNGEE. V and J are trimmed by 3 bases and 2 bases, and the gene matches miss 2 bases of the junction.

Comments on this clone: The clone's antigen remains unknown. The input lacks base qualities; no much larger clone sits a single base away.

Sequenced input: blood. This TCR derives from a man aged 30-40 years in good health. The receptor chain draws on TRBV9 and TRBJ2-1; 7 central nucleotides agree with TRBD1. The DNA sequence is TGTGCCAGCAGCGGGACAGGAGCCTACAATGAGCAGTTCTTC. The resulting protein is CASSGTGAYNEQFF.